Listed below are T cell receptor beta chains from one sample, sequenced in a study of blood T cell repertoires in COVID-19. The repertoire was sequenced with immunoSEQ multiplex PCR; TCRdb's copy has only in-frame clones and lacks some. The data contain around 180,000 clones, approximately 90% of them singletons. Sequenced input: peripheral blood. The source is a woman younger than 45 with active or convalescent COVID-19. CDR3s include the opening cysteine and the closing phenylalanine or tryptophan. Each record gives: D gene, clone size, CDR3 length, V gene, J gene, CDR3 DNA, CDR3 protein. The D gene is left open where the match is weak. Clone sizes are given selectively: once, few, many, or a class where the clone is expanded.

d_gene: TRBD2
abundance: -
len: 18
v_gene: TRBV5-4
j_gene: TRBJ2-1
CDR3nt: TGTGCCAGCAGCTTGGGACTAGCGGGAGGCCGCTCCTACAATGAGCAGTTCTTC
CDR3aa: CASSLGLAGGRSYNEQFF

d_gene: TRBD2
abundance: -
len: 17
v_gene: TRBV3-1/TRBV3-2
j_gene: TRBJ2-3
CDR3nt: TGTGCCAGCAGCCAAGCGAAGGGACTAGCGGCCGCAGATACGCAGTATTTT
CDR3aa: CASSQAKGLAAADTQYF

d_gene: -
abundance: -
len: 13
v_gene: TRBV13
j_gene: TRBJ1-2
CDR3nt: TGTGCCAGCAGCTTGGGAGGGGGTACCGGCTACACCTTC
CDR3aa: CASSLGGGTGYTF

d_gene: -
abundance: -
len: 15
v_gene: TRBV9
j_gene: TRBJ2-5
CDR3nt: TGTGCCAGCAGCAGAGGGGTACAGGGTCAGGAGACCCAGTACTTC
CDR3aa: CASSRGVQGQETQYF

d_gene: TRBD1
abundance: few
len: 14
v_gene: TRBV27
j_gene: TRBJ2-7
CDR3nt: TGTGCCAGCAGGAACAGGGACAGCGCCTCCGAGCAGTACTTC
CDR3aa: CASRNRDSASEQYF

d_gene: -
abundance: -
len: 14
v_gene: TRBV2
j_gene: TRBJ1-1
CDR3nt: TGTGCCAGCAGTGACCCTCTGGCCGGAGGGGACGCTTTCTTT
CDR3aa: CASSDPLAGGDAFF

d_gene: TRBD1
abundance: -
len: 17
v_gene: TRBV7-9
j_gene: TRBJ1-1
CDR3nt: TGTGCCAGCAGCTTACCCACAGGGGGCGCCCTGGACACTGAAGCTTTCTTT
CDR3aa: CASSLPTGGALDTEAFF

d_gene: TRBD1
abundance: -
len: 16
v_gene: TRBV6-6
j_gene: TRBJ1-6
CDR3nt: TGTGCCAGCAGTGCCCGGGACAGCGTTTATAATTCACCCCTCCACTTT
CDR3aa: CASSARDSVYNSPLHF

d_gene: -
abundance: -
len: 13
v_gene: TRBV30
j_gene: TRBJ2-3
CDR3nt: TGTGCCTGGAGTAGGAGTAGCACAGATACGCAGTATTTT
CDR3aa: CAWSRSSTDTQYF

d_gene: TRBD1
abundance: -
len: 15
v_gene: TRBV2
j_gene: TRBJ1-1
CDR3nt: TGTGCCAGCAGTTTACAGGGGGCGAGAGGCACTGAAGCTTTCTTT
CDR3aa: CASSLQGARGTEAFF

d_gene: TRBD2
abundance: once
len: 15
v_gene: TRBV11-3
j_gene: TRBJ2-7
CDR3nt: TGTGCCAGCAGCTCCCAGGGACTAGTTGCCTACGAGCAGTACTTC
CDR3aa: CASSSQGLVAYEQYF

d_gene: TRBD1
abundance: -
len: 16
v_gene: TRBV4-2
j_gene: TRBJ1-2
CDR3nt: TGTGCCAGCAGCCAAGATTTGGGACAGGGGAACTATGGCTACACCTTC
CDR3aa: CASSQDLGQGNYGYTF

d_gene: -
abundance: -
len: 15
v_gene: TRBV27
j_gene: TRBJ2-3
CDR3nt: TGTGCCAGCAGTTTGACGAGGGCCATGACAGATACGCAGTATTTT
CDR3aa: CASSLTRAMTDTQYF

d_gene: TRBD2
abundance: -
len: 12
v_gene: TRBV29-1
j_gene: TRBJ2-3
CDR3nt: TGCAGCGCCAAGCGGGAGTCAGATACGCAGTATTTT
CDR3aa: CSAKRESDTQYF

d_gene: TRBD1
abundance: -
len: 15
v_gene: TRBV11-3
j_gene: TRBJ1-2
CDR3nt: TGTGCCAGCAGCCCGGGACAGGGGGCAGGCTATGGCTACACCTTC
CDR3aa: CASSPGQGAGYGYTF

d_gene: -
abundance: once
len: 13
v_gene: TRBV19
j_gene: TRBJ2-7
CDR3nt: TGTGCCAGCCGACGCGCTAGCTCCTACGAGCAGTACTTC
CDR3aa: CASRRASSYEQYF

d_gene: TRBD1
abundance: few
len: 16
v_gene: TRBV5-1
j_gene: TRBJ1-2
CDR3nt: TGCGCCAGCAGCTCGGGACAGACAAGTGGTAACTATGGCTACACCTTC
CDR3aa: CASSSGQTSGNYGYTF

d_gene: -
abundance: -
len: 16
v_gene: TRBV5-1
j_gene: TRBJ2-7
CDR3nt: TGCGCCAGCAGAGGCGTTATGACGGGAGATTCCTACGAGCAGTACTTC
CDR3aa: CASRGVMTGDSYEQYF

d_gene: -
abundance: -
len: 13
v_gene: TRBV6-5
j_gene: TRBJ2-1
CDR3nt: TGTGCCAGCAGTTTAAGGGGAAATAATGAGCAGTTCTTC
CDR3aa: CASSLRGNNEQFF

d_gene: TRBD1
abundance: -
len: 15
v_gene: TRBV3-1/TRBV3-2
j_gene: TRBJ2-1
CDR3nt: TGTGCCAGCAGCCAGACAGGGGCCTCCTACAATGAGCAGTTCTTC
CDR3aa: CASSQTGASYNEQFF

d_gene: -
abundance: -
len: 13
v_gene: TRBV7-9
j_gene: TRBJ1-5
CDR3nt: TGTGCCAGCGGAACAGCCAACAATCAGCCCCAGCATTTT
CDR3aa: CASGTANNQPQHF

d_gene: -
abundance: -
len: 15
v_gene: TRBV27
j_gene: TRBJ2-2
CDR3nt: TGTGCCAGCAGTTTGCGGGACAGAGACACCGGGGAGCTGTTTTTT
CDR3aa: CASSLRDRDTGELFF

d_gene: -
abundance: -
len: 13
v_gene: TRBV5-5
j_gene: TRBJ1-1
CDR3nt: TGTGCCAGCAGCTTTTTGCGGAACACTGAAGCTTTCTTT
CDR3aa: CASSFLRNTEAFF

d_gene: -
abundance: -
len: 16
v_gene: TRBV7-9
j_gene: TRBJ2-7
CDR3nt: TGTGCCAGCAGCTTAGGTTGGGGCAGGACGTACTACGAGCAGTACTTC
CDR3aa: CASSLGWGRTYYEQYF

d_gene: TRBD2
abundance: -
len: 14
v_gene: TRBV5-1
j_gene: TRBJ2-3
CDR3nt: TGCGCCAGCTTTGCGGGAGGGTTGACAGATACGCAGTATTTT
CDR3aa: CASFAGGLTDTQYF

d_gene: -
abundance: -
len: 12
v_gene: TRBV10-1
j_gene: TRBJ2-7
CDR3nt: TGCGCCAGCAGTGAGTTTCCGAGCGAGCAGTACTTC
CDR3aa: CASSEFPSEQYF

d_gene: -
abundance: few
len: 13
v_gene: TRBV25-1
j_gene: TRBJ1-1
CDR3nt: TGTGCCAGTGACCAGGGATCGGCCACTGAAGCTTTCTTT
CDR3aa: CASDQGSATEAFF

d_gene: -
abundance: -
len: 16
v_gene: TRBV6-5
j_gene: TRBJ2-2
CDR3nt: TGTGCCAGCAGTTACTCGGCCGGGATGGAAGTCGGGGAGCTGTTTTTT
CDR3aa: CASSYSAGMEVGELFF

d_gene: -
abundance: -
len: 17
v_gene: TRBV5-1
j_gene: TRBJ2-1
CDR3nt: TGCGCCAGCAGCGGCGAGACAGCGTCGAGCTCCTACAATGAGCAGTTCTTC
CDR3aa: CASSGETASSSYNEQFF

d_gene: -
abundance: -
len: 12
v_gene: TRBV18
j_gene: TRBJ2-2
CDR3nt: TGTGCCAGCTCACCACTTCTCTCCGAGCTGTTTTTT
CDR3aa: CASSPLLSELFF

d_gene: -
abundance: -
len: 13
v_gene: TRBV5-1
j_gene: TRBJ2-1
CDR3nt: TGCGCCAGCAGCCTTGGACTGCCGGGTGAGCAGTTCTTC
CDR3aa: CASSLGLPGEQFF

d_gene: TRBD2
abundance: -
len: 20
v_gene: TRBV5-1
j_gene: TRBJ2-1
CDR3nt: TGCGCCAGCAGCTTGGGACGACTAGCGGGGAATTCAGCCTCCTACAATGAGCAGTTCTTC
CDR3aa: CASSLGRLAGNSASYNEQFF

d_gene: -
abundance: -
len: 15
v_gene: TRBV2
j_gene: TRBJ2-3
CDR3nt: TGTGCCAGCAGTGGTGTGACAGCGAGCACAGATACGCAGTATTTT
CDR3aa: CASSGVTASTDTQYF

d_gene: -
abundance: -
len: 15
v_gene: TRBV6-5
j_gene: TRBJ2-7
CDR3nt: TGTGCCAGAGTCTACCACCCGCAGGACATCTACGAGCAGTACTTC
CDR3aa: CARVYHPQDIYEQYF

d_gene: TRBD1
abundance: -
len: 16
v_gene: TRBV30
j_gene: TRBJ1-4
CDR3nt: TGTGCCTGGAGTGGGGGACAGGGGATGAAAAATGAAAAACTGTTTTTT
CDR3aa: CAWSGGQGMKNEKLFF

d_gene: TRBD2
abundance: -
len: 16
v_gene: TRBV15
j_gene: TRBJ2-1
CDR3nt: TGTGCCACCAGCAGAGTTTCAGGACTAGGGATAAATGAGCAGTTCTTC
CDR3aa: CATSRVSGLGINEQFF

d_gene: -
abundance: -
len: 15
v_gene: TRBV19
j_gene: TRBJ2-6
CDR3nt: TGTGCCAGTAGTATTGAGGTGTCTGGGGCCAACGTCCTGACTTTC
CDR3aa: CASSIEVSGANVLTF

d_gene: TRBD2
abundance: -
len: 15
v_gene: TRBV7-2
j_gene: TRBJ2-1
CDR3nt: TGTGCCAGCAGCCGGAGCGGGGGCGGCTACAATGAGCAGTTCTTC
CDR3aa: CASSRSGGGYNEQFF

d_gene: -
abundance: -
len: 16
v_gene: TRBV24-1
j_gene: TRBJ1-2
CDR3nt: TGTGCCACCAGTGATTTATGGGGGGAAGGCGACTATGGCTACACCTTC
CDR3aa: CATSDLWGEGDYGYTF

d_gene: -
abundance: once
len: 12
v_gene: TRBV10-1
j_gene: TRBJ2-7
CDR3nt: TGCGCCAGCAGTGACAGTTACTACGAGCAGTACTTC
CDR3aa: CASSDSYYEQYF

d_gene: TRBD2
abundance: -
len: 17
v_gene: TRBV7-9
j_gene: TRBJ2-6
CDR3nt: TGTGCCAGCAGCTTAGAGGCGGGGGGATCTGGGGCCAACGTCCTGACTTTC
CDR3aa: CASSLEAGGSGANVLTF

d_gene: TRBD2
abundance: once
len: 18
v_gene: TRBV27
j_gene: TRBJ2-5
CDR3nt: TGTGCCAGCAGTTTCAACTCCGGGACTAGCGGGAGTACAGAGACCCAGTACTTC
CDR3aa: CASSFNSGTSGSTETQYF

d_gene: TRBD2
abundance: -
len: 16
v_gene: TRBV2
j_gene: TRBJ2-5
CDR3nt: TGTGCCAGCAGAGTATCGACTAGCGGGGGCCAAGAGACCCAGTACTTC
CDR3aa: CASRVSTSGGQETQYF

d_gene: -
abundance: once
len: 15
v_gene: TRBV2
j_gene: TRBJ1-4
CDR3nt: TGTGCCAGCAGTGAACGCGGGTGGAGTAATGAAAAACTGTTTTTT
CDR3aa: CASSERGWSNEKLFF

d_gene: TRBD1
abundance: once
len: 16
v_gene: TRBV6-1
j_gene: TRBJ1-3
CDR3nt: TGTGCCAGCAGTGAGGCAGGGACAGCGGCTGGAAACACCATATATTTT
CDR3aa: CASSEAGTAAGNTIYF

d_gene: -
abundance: -
len: 14
v_gene: TRBV19
j_gene: TRBJ2-3
CDR3nt: TGTGCCAGTAGTATTACTAGCCTCACAGATACGCAGTATTTT
CDR3aa: CASSITSLTDTQYF

d_gene: TRBD2
abundance: once
len: 15
v_gene: TRBV7-2
j_gene: TRBJ2-5
CDR3nt: TGTGCCAGCAGTCGGACTAGCGGGAGTTGGGAGACCCAGTACTTC
CDR3aa: CASSRTSGSWETQYF

d_gene: -
abundance: -
len: 17
v_gene: TRBV14
j_gene: TRBJ2-5
CDR3nt: TGTGCCAGCAGCCAAGATCAGGAGGCCCGCTACCAAGAGACCCAGTACTTC
CDR3aa: CASSQDQEARYQETQYF

d_gene: -
abundance: few
len: 16
v_gene: TRBV4-1
j_gene: TRBJ1-4
CDR3nt: TGCGCCAGCAGCCAAGATGGCGGGAGAGCTAATGAAAAACTGTTTTTT
CDR3aa: CASSQDGGRANEKLFF

d_gene: TRBD2
abundance: -
len: 15
v_gene: TRBV18
j_gene: TRBJ2-1
CDR3nt: TGTGCCAGCTCACCAGGAGCGGGGGGGAGGAATGAGCAGTTCTTC
CDR3aa: CASSPGAGGRNEQFF

d_gene: -
abundance: -
len: 16
v_gene: TRBV3-1/TRBV3-2
j_gene: TRBJ2-3
CDR3nt: TGTGCCAGCAGCCCCGGGTGGGGGGTCAGCACAGATACGCAGTATTTT
CDR3aa: CASSPGWGVSTDTQYF

d_gene: -
abundance: -
len: 14
v_gene: TRBV28
j_gene: TRBJ1-1
CDR3nt: TGTGCCAGCAGTTTGTGGGCAGGGGACACTGAAGCTTTCTTT
CDR3aa: CASSLWAGDTEAFF

d_gene: -
abundance: -
len: 13
v_gene: TRBV3-1/TRBV3-2
j_gene: TRBJ1-2
CDR3nt: TGTGCCAGCAGCCACCTAACCCACTATGGCTACACCTTC
CDR3aa: CASSHLTHYGYTF

d_gene: -
abundance: few
len: 13
v_gene: TRBV19
j_gene: TRBJ1-2
CDR3nt: TGTGCCAGTAGTATTTCACAGGGCAACGGCTACACCTTC
CDR3aa: CASSISQGNGYTF

d_gene: -
abundance: -
len: 13
v_gene: TRBV7-2
j_gene: TRBJ1-1
CDR3nt: TGTGCCAGCAGCCCAACTCGGGACACTGAAGCTTTCTTT
CDR3aa: CASSPTRDTEAFF

d_gene: -
abundance: -
len: 16
v_gene: TRBV10-3
j_gene: TRBJ2-7
CDR3nt: TGTGCCATCAGTGAGACGGAGGCTAATCTCTCCTACGAGCAGTACTTC
CDR3aa: CAISETEANLSYEQYF